This T cell receptor beta chain was retrieved from a study of blood T cell repertoires in COVID-19. As for the study in general: From T cells, B-cell-depleted T cells, or PBMCs came the material, which was cDNA or gDNA.

Original handling: Reference gene primer amplification gave estimated nucleated cell counts. The method was immunoSEQ multiplex PCR; TCRdb's version includes in-frame clones alone and lacks a portion of them. V, J and clone size derive from that table, while D and trimming were established from the DNA sequence. The sample carries 120,000 or so clones, 70% to 90% recorded once. V lost 5 bases, J lost 5 bases, and 12 bases lay in between. CDR1 and CDR2 from the germline V gene are ENHRY and SYGVKD. This CDR3 region has 13 residues. The receptor's source is a woman aged 80 or older with acute or convalescent COVID-19. What was sequenced was peripheral blood. V and J are TRBV10-3 and TRBJ2-5, with D possibly TRBD1 on 6 matching bases. Here the CDR3 DNA reads TGTGCCATCAGTTTTAGGGGGTTGGAGACCCAGTACTTC. Translated: CAISFRGLETQYF.